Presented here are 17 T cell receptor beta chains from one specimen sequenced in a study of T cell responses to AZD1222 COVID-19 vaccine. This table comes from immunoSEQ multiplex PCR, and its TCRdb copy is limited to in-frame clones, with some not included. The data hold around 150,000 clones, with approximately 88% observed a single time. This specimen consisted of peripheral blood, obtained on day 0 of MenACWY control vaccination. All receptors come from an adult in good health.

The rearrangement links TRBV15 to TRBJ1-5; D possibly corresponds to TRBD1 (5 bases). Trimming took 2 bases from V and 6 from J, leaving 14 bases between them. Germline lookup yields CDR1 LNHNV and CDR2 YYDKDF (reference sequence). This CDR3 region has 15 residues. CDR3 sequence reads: CATSRRDGASQPQHF. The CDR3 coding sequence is TGTGCCACCAGCAGACGGGACGGGGCTAGTCAGCCCCAGCATTTT.

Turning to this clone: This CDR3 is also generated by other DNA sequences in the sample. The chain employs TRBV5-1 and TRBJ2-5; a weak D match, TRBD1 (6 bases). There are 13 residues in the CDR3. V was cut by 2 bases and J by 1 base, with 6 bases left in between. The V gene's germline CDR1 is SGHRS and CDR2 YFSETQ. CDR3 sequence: CASSLQGQETQYF. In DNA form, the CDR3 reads TGCGCCAGCAGCTTACAGGGCCAAGAGACCCAGTACTTC.

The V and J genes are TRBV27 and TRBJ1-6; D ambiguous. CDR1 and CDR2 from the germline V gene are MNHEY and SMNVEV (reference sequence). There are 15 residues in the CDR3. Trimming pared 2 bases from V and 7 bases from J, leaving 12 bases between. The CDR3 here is CASSLGGGMNSPLHF. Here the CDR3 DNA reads TGTGCCAGCAGTTTAGGTGGAGGGATGAATTCACCCCTCCACTTT.

The DNA for the CDR3 is TGTGCCAGCATGGGTGGGAGCACTGAAGCTTTCTTT. It translates to CASMGGSTEAFF. The V and J genes are TRBV11-3 and TRBJ1-1; no definite D call. CDR3 length: 12 amino acids. CDR1 and CDR2 (germline): SGHNT, YENEEA. Trimming shortened V by 7 bases and J by 4 bases, and 10 bases separated the two germline ends.

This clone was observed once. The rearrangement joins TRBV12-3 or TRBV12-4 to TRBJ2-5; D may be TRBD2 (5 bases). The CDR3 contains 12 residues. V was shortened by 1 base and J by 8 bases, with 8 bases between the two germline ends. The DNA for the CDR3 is TGTGCCAGCAGTTTAGAGGGAGTCACCCAGTACTTC. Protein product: CASSLEGVTQYF.

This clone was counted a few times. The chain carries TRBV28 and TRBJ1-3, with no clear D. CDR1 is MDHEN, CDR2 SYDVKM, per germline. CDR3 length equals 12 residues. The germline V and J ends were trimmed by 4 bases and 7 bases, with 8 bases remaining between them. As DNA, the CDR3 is TGTGCCAGCAGTTCGCCTTCTAACACCATATATTTT. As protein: CASSSPSNTIYF.

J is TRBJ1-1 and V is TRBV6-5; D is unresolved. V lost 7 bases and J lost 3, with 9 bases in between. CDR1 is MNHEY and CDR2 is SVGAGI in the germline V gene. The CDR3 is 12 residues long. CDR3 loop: CASIPSYTEAFF. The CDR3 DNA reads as TGTGCCAGCATACCGTCTTACACTGAAGCTTTCTTT.

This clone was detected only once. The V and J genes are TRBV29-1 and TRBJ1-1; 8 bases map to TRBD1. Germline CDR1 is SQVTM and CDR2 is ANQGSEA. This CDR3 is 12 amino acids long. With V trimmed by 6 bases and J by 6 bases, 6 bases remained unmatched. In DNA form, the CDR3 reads TGCAGCGTCAACAGGGGGAGCCCTGAAGCTTTCTTT. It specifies CSVNRGSPEAFF. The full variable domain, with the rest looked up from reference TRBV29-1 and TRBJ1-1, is SAVISQKPSRDICQRGTSLTIQCQVDSQVTMMFWYRQQPGQSLTLIATANQGSEATYESGFVIDKFPISRPNLTFSTLTVSNMSPEDSSIYLCSVNRGSPEAFFGQGTRLTVV.

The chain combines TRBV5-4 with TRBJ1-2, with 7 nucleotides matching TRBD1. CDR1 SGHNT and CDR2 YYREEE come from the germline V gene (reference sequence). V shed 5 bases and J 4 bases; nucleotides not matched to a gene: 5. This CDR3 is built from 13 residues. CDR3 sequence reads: CASREQGSYGYTF. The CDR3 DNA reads TGTGCCAGCAGGGAACAGGGGAGCTATGGCTACACCTTC.

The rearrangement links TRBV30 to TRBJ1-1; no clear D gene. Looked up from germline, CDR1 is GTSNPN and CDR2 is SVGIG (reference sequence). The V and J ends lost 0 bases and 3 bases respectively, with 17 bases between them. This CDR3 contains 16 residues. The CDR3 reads CAWSVPTQGRDTEAFF. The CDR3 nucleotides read TGTGCCTGGAGTGTACCGACCCAAGGGAGGGACACTGAAGCTTTCTTT. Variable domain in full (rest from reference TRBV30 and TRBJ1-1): SQTIHQWPATLVQPVGSPLSLECTVEGTSNPNLYWYRQAAGRGLQLLFYSVGIGQISSEVPQNLSASRPQDRQFILSSKKLLLSDSGFYLCAWSVPTQGRDTEAFFGQGTRLTVV.

The CDR3 here is CASSPRQGWTEAFF. The CDR3 coding sequence is TGCGCCAGCAGCCCCCGACAGGGGTGGACTGAAGCTTTCTTT. This sequence joins TRBV4-1 and TRBJ1-1; 8 bases match TRBD1. Losses at the gene ends were 4 bases for V and 5 bases for J; bases not matched to a gene: 6. The CDR3 spans 14 residues. CDR1 and CDR2 from the germline V gene are MGHRA and YSYEKL.

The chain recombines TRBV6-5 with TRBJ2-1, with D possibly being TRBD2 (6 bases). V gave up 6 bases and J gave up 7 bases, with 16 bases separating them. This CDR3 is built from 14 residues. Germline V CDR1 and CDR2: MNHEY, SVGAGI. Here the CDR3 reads CASRTGVSSNEQFF. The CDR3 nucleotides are TGTGCCAGCAGGACGGGGGTCTCTTCTAATGAGCAGTTCTTC.

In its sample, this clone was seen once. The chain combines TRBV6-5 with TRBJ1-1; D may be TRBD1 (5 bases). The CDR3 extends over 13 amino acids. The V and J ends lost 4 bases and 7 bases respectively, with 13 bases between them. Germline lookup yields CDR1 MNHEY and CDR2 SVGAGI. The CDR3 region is CASSSHSGGEAFF. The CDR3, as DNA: TGTGCCAGCAGTTCTCACTCCGGGGGTGAAGCTTTCTTT.

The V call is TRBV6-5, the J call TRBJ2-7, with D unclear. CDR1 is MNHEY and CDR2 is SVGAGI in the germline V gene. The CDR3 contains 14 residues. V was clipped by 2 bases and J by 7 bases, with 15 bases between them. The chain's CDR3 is CASSYHPSGLEQYF. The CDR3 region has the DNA TGTGCCAGCAGTTACCATCCCAGTGGGCTAGAGCAGTACTTC.

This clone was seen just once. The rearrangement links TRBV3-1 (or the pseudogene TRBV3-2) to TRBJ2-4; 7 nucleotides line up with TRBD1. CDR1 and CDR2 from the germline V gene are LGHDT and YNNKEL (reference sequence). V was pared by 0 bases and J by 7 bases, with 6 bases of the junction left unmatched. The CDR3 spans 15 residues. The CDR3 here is CASSQEQGRGNIQYF. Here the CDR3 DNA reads TGTGCCAGCAGCCAAGAACAGGGGCGAGGGAACATTCAGTACTTC.

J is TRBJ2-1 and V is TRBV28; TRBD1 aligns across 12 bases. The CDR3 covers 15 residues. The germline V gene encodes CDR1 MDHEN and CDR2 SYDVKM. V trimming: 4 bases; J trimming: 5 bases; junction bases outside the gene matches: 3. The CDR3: CASSSGTGGNNEQFF. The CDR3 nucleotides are TGTGCCAGCAGTTCCGGGACAGGGGGCAACAATGAGCAGTTCTTC.

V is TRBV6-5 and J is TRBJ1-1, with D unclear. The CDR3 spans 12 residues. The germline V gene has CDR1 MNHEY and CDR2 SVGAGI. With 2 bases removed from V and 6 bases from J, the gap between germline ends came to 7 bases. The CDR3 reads CASSYGKAEAFF. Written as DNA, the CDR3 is TGTGCCAGCAGTTACGGGAAGGCTGAAGCTTTCTTT.